The 14 T cell receptor beta chains below come from one sample, sequenced in a study of T cells after yellow fever vaccination. TCRdb re-derived calls from the 5' RACE reads in MiXCR, one entry per CDR3 protein. The sample holds 250,000 to 400,000 distinct CDR3 sequences, over 4% seen once. The specimen was PBMCs, collected 5 days after the yellow fever booster vaccination. These receptors were collected from a man between 18 and 29 years old who received the YFV17D yellow fever vaccine.

This clonotype was seen at least ten times. V and J are TRBV20-1 and TRBJ2-7; 8 bases are a match to TRBD1. V gave up 5 bases and J gave up 6 bases; unmatched junction bases: 3. This CDR3 spans 11 amino acids. In germline, CDR1 is DFQATT, CDR2 SNEGSKA (reference sequence). This CDR3 reads CSAQGASEQYV. The CDR3 nucleotides are TGCAGTGCTCAGGGGGCGAGCGAGCAGTACGTC.

This sequence joins TRBV6-5 and TRBJ2-5, with D possibly TRBD2 on 7 matching bases. V lost 2 bases and J lost 5, with 15 bases in between. This CDR3 comprises 15 residues. Germline CDR1 reads MNHEY; CDR2 reads SVGAGI. The CDR3 loop reads CASSYGGGRLETQYF. Here the CDR3 DNA reads TGTGCCAGCAGTTACGGGGGGGGCCGGTTGGAGACCCAGTACTTC.

The sample holds a few counts of this clonotype. The chain links TRBV5-6 to TRBJ2-5, with 9 positions matching TRBD2. J was trimmed by 2 bases and V by 1 base; bases with no gene match: 6. The CDR3 totals 16 residues. CDR1 is SGHDT, CDR2 YYEEEE, per germline. Here the CDR3 reads CASSLILAGIQETQYF. The CDR3 DNA reads as TGTGCCAGCAGCTTGATCCTAGCGGGGATACAAGAGACCCAGTACTTC.

Only a few counts were recorded for this clonotype. The chain joins TRBV12-3 or TRBV12-4 to TRBJ2-1, with TRBD2 identical over 14 bases. The CDR3 length is 15 residues. Unmatched junction bases numbered 13, after V lost 6 bases and J lost 15 bases. The CDR3 protein is CASSPGLAGGPVGFF. For the CDR3, the DNA is TGTGCCAGCAGCCCAGGACTAGCGGGGGGCCCGGTGGGGTTCTTC.

This rearrangement joins TRBV7-2 to TRBJ2-3, with 10 bases identical to TRBD2. V was clipped by 1 base and J by 7 bases; unmatched bases: 5. The CDR3 covers 15 residues. Germline V CDR1 and CDR2: SGHTA, FQGNSA. The CDR3 spells CASSLERGGAYTQYF. The DNA of the CDR3 is TGTGCCAGCAGCTTAGAGCGGGGGGGGGCTTATACGCAGTATTTT.

Only a few counts were recorded for this clonotype. The chain employs TRBV6-2 or TRBV6-3 and TRBJ2-2, with 8 nucleotides matching TRBD1. The CDR3 runs 14 residues. The germline V gene encodes CDR1 MNHEY and CDR2 SVGEGT. V was pared by 7 bases and J by 3 bases, with 4 bases of the junction left unmatched. This CDR3 is CASTDRADTGELFF. In nucleotides, the CDR3 is TGTGCCAGCACGGACAGGGCGGACACCGGGGAGCTGTTTTTT.

V and J are TRBV28 and TRBJ1-2; no clear D gene. V was shortened by 6 bases and J by 5 bases, with 10 bases between the two germline ends. Germline V gene sequence: CDR1 MDHEN, CDR2 SYDVKM. This CDR3 has 12 residues. The CDR3 reads CASSPREYGYTF. The CDR3 nucleotides are TGTGCCAGCAGCCCCCGGGAGTATGGCTACACCTTC.

This rearrangement joins TRBV5-5 to TRBJ2-7; D is ambiguous. V lost 0 bases to trimming and J lost 4 bases, with 11 bases between them. This CDR3 has 14 residues. CDR1 SGHKS and CDR2 YYEKEE come from the germline V gene (reference sequence). The CDR3 DNA sequence: TGTGCCAGCAGCTTGGATGGGCTGAGATACGAGCAGTACGTC. It specifies CASSLDGLRYEQYV.

In its sample, this clonotype was seen many times. The chain recombines TRBV7-3 with TRBJ2-2, with 9 bases fitting TRBD1. CDR1 and CDR2 (germline): SGHTA, FQGTGA. Trimming removed 5 bases from V and 6 bases from J; junction bases left unmatched: 10. CDR3 length: 16 residues. The CDR3 protein is CASSKTGGRGPGELFF. The CDR3, as DNA: TGTGCCAGCAGCAAAACAGGGGGCAGGGGACCCGGGGAGCTGTTTTTT.

This clonotype was recorded a few times. V and J are TRBV6-5 and TRBJ2-5; D gene ambiguous. The CDR3 has 14 amino acids. Germline V lookup: CDR1 MNHEY, CDR2 SVGAGI. V was pared by 6 bases and J by 7 bases, with 18 bases between. The CDR3 DNA sequence: TGTGCCAGCAGATCCGGGCTCACCCCCACGACCCAGTACTTC. Its translation is CASRSGLTPTTQYF.

In its sample, this clonotype was seen a few times. The genes are TRBV6-6 and TRBJ2-7; D may be TRBD2 (6 bases). The CDR3 spans 15 residues. Germline values: CDR1 MNHNY, CDR2 SVGAGI (reference sequence). V dropped 4 bases and J dropped 4 bases, with 17 bases sitting between them. This CDR3 is CASSSLLAGKYEQYV. The CDR3, as DNA: TGTGCCAGCAGTTCCCTCCTGGCGGGAAAGTACGAGCAGTACGTC.

This clonotype was seen ten or more times. The chain carries TRBV6-5 and TRBJ2-7; D unresolved. Deletions cut 2 bases from V and 0 bases from J, with 14 bases between. Germline-derived CDR1 and CDR2 are MNHEY and SVGAGI. This CDR3 has 16 residues. CDR3 nucleotides: TGTGCCAGCAGTTACAGTGTGTCCTCCAGCTCCTACGAGCAGTACTTC. This sequence encodes CASSYSVSSSSYEQYF.

This sequence joins TRBV7-2 and TRBJ1-5; the D gene is possibly TRBD1 (5 bases). Between the trimmed V and J ends, which lost 0 bases and 5 bases, there was a span of 11 bases. The CDR3 extends over 15 amino acids. From germline, CDR1 is SGHTA and CDR2 FQGNSA. The CDR3 loop reads CASSLARAGDQPQHF. The CDR3 DNA reads as TGTGCCAGCAGCTTAGCGCGGGCGGGGGATCAGCCCCAGCATTTT. The full variable domain, its missing parts supplied by reference TRBV7-2 and TRBJ1-5, is GAGVSQSPSNKVTEKGKDVELRCDPISGHTALYWYRQSLGQGLEFLIYFQGNSAPDKSGLPSDRFSAERTGGSVSTLTIQRTQQEDSAVYLCASSLARAGDQPQHFGDGTRLSIL.

This clonotype was recorded many times. This chain links TRBV12-3 or TRBV12-4 with TRBJ1-2; TRBD1 is a possible D gene (6 bases). Trimming removed 5 bases at V and 8 bases at J, with 21 bases between. The CDR3 extends over 15 amino acids. As DNA, the CDR3 is TGTGCCAGCAGTCTCCGGGACACCCTTAAGGGCGGCTACACCTTC. It specifies CASSLRDTLKGGYTF.